This TCR beta chain was sequenced in a study of blood T cell repertoires in COVID-19. Study-level background: Collection of acute and convalescent COVID-19 samples took place in the United States, Italy and Spain. T cells, B-cell-depleted T cells, or PBMCs provided the cDNA or gDNA that served as material.

This clone was observed a handful of times. Patients in Seattle were enrolled during active infection, then followed longitudinally. The ends lost 2 bases at V and 3 bases at J; junction bases unmatched: 6. This CDR3 has 15 residues. The germline V gene has CDR1 MGHRA and CDR2 YSYEKL. Under the authors' procedure: Nucleated cell number was recorded as an estimate derived from reference gene primer amplification. Sequencing was performed with immunoSEQ multiplex PCR; in TCRdb, only in-frame clones are kept and a portion is missing. The DNA was the basis for D and trimming; V, J and clone size are from that table. The repertoire holds some 110,000 clones, with around 78% as singletons.

Sequencing was carried out using peripheral blood. This clonotype was obtained from an elderly man with COVID-19, enrolled during active disease. V gene TRBV4-1 combines with J gene TRBJ2-7, with 8 bases identical to TRBD2. CDR3: CASSQPGLEIYEQYF. The CDR3 coding sequence is TGCGCCAGCAGCCAACCGGGACTAGAAATCTACGAGCAGTACTTC.